These 26 T cell receptor beta chains share one sample of origin, sequenced in a study of graft-versus-host responses after intestinal transplantation. The assay was immunoSEQ multiplex PCR, and TCRdb's table has in-frame clones only and misses some. Of 80,000 or so clones in the sample, 92% were seen once. Sequenced here: PBMCs, sampled 98 days after intestinal transplantation. These receptors originate from a human patient who received an intestinal transplant, so some T cells may come from the graft donor.

The chain couples TRBV11-2 to TRBJ2-1; D is unclear. The CDR3 runs to 12 residues. Per the germline V gene, CDR1 is SGHAT and CDR2 is FQNNGV. With 0 bases removed from V and 15 bases from J, the gap between germline ends came to 12 bases. CDR3: CASSLDRGSGFF. CDR3 DNA sequence: TGTGCCAGCAGCTTAGATCGAGGTAGTGGGTTCTTC.

This sequence joins TRBV5-1 and TRBJ1-3, with 7 bases fitting TRBD1. V trimming: 0 bases; J trimming: 0 bases; junction bases outside the gene matches: 3. Germline V CDR1 and CDR2: SGHRS, YFSETQ. The CDR3 covers 16 residues. Written as DNA, the CDR3 is TGCGCCAGCAGCTTGGTGGCAGGGGGCTCTGGAAACACCATATATTTT. Translated: CASSLVAGGSGNTIYF.

The rearrangement joins TRBV5-1 to TRBJ2-3; D may correspond to TRBD1 or TRBD2 (6 bases each). From germline, CDR1 is SGHRS and CDR2 YFSETQ. With 0 bases removed from V and 4 bases from J, the gap between germline ends came to 15 bases. The CDR3 runs to 16 residues. The CDR3 nucleotides are TGCGCCAGCAGCTTGGCGGGGGCCGAGGGTGCAGATACGCAGTATTTT. This gives the protein CASSLAGAEGADTQYF. The full variable domain, in which reference TRBV5-1 and TRBJ2-3 provide the parts outside the CDR3, is KAGVTQTPRYLIKTRGQQVTLSCSPISGHRSVSWYQQTPGQGLQFLFEYFSETQRNKGNFPGRFSGRQFSNSRSEMNVSTLELGDSALYLCASSLAGAEGADTQYFGPGTRLTVL.

The rearrangement links TRBV10-1 to TRBJ2-7; 10 bases are shared with TRBD1. The ends lost 5 bases at V and 6 bases at J; junction bases unmatched: 7. Germline lookup yields CDR1 WNHNN and CDR2 SYGVQD (reference sequence). This CDR3 region has 14 residues. Here the CDR3 DNA reads TGCGCCAGCAGTCCCGGGACAGGGGTCGCCGAGCAGTACTTC. Amino acids: CASSPGTGVAEQYF.

A few counts support this clone. The chain combines TRBV5-6 with TRBJ2-7, with TRBD1 matching 10 bases. V was clipped by 4 bases and J by 4 bases; unmatched bases: 14. The CDR3 extends over 17 amino acids. Germline lookup yields CDR1 SGHDT and CDR2 YYEEEE. The CDR3 sequence: CASSQGLNRDRGYEQYF. CDR3 sequence (DNA): TGTGCCAGCAGCCAAGGCCTCAACCGGGACAGGGGATACGAGCAGTACTTC.

The V and J genes are TRBV19 and TRBJ1-5, with 7 bases that match TRBD1. The CDR3 is 14 amino acids. With 7 bases clipped from V and 7 bases from J, the junction kept 10 bases outside the gene matches. In germline, CDR1 is LNHDA, CDR2 SQIVND (reference sequence). Here the CDR3 reads CASTLQGKGQPQHF. The CDR3, as DNA: TGTGCCAGTACCCTACAGGGGAAGGGCCAGCCCCAGCATTTT.

The genes are TRBV5-1 and TRBJ1-2, with D possibly TRBD1 on 6 matching bases. CDR1 and CDR2 (germline): SGHRS, YFSETQ. The CDR3 is 12 residues long. Trimming stripped 5 bases from V and 8 bases from J, with 13 bases between. The CDR3 protein is CASRLTGTGYTF. DNA for the CDR3: TGCGCCAGCAGATTGACAGGAACCGGCTACACCTTC.

This clone was counted once. The V gene is TRBV7-3, the J gene TRBJ2-1; either TRBD1 or TRBD2 may fit D (7 bases each). The CDR3 consists of 16 residues. V was trimmed by 4 bases and J by 5 bases, leaving 18 bases between them. Germline V CDR1 and CDR2: SGHTA, FQGTGA. The CDR3 bases are TGTGCCAGCAGCTCCGCTAAGGGAGGGGGCCACAATGAGCAGTTCTTC. Amino acids: CASSSAKGGGHNEQFF.

The chain employs TRBV28 and TRBJ2-5; 10 bases align to TRBD2. Germline V gives CDR1 MDHEN, CDR2 SYDVKM. The CDR3 runs 18 residues. Trimming cost V 3 bases and J 7 bases; bases outside gene matches: 17. CDR3 bases: TGTGCCAGCAGTTTTGGTCGGGATACAGCGGGGGGGTGTGGGACCCAGTACTTC. The encoded protein is CASSFGRDTAGGCGTQYF.

The gene calls are TRBV4-1 and TRBJ2-7; 15 bases are a match to TRBD2. Trimming removed 4 bases from V and 5 bases from J; junction bases left unmatched: 9. The length of the CDR3 is 17 residues. CDR1 and CDR2 (germline): MGHRA, YSYEKL. The CDR3 bases are TGCGCCAGCAGCCTTGGGACTAGCGGGGGGAATCGAGACGAGCAGTACTTC. Translated: CASSLGTSGGNRDEQYF.

V is TRBV6-8 and J is TRBJ2-3; a weak D match, TRBD1 (5 bases). Germline CDR1 is MNHGY and CDR2 is SAAAGT. Trimming left V 3 bases short and J 0 bases short, with 16 bases between. The CDR3 sequence is 17 residues long. CDR3 residues: CASSYGVGDRSTDTQYF. The CDR3 DNA sequence: TGTGCCAGCAGTTATGGGGTGGGCGACAGAAGCACAGATACGCAGTATTTT.

The chain has TRBV5-1 and TRBJ2-1, with D uncertain. V was clipped by 0 bases and J by 4 bases, with 8 bases between them. Looked up from germline, CDR1 is SGHRS and CDR2 is YFSETQ. The CDR3 loop spans 14 amino acids. CDR3 coding DNA: TGCGCCAGCAGCTTGGAATCTATATACAATGAGCAGTTCTTC. This codes for CASSLESIYNEQFF.

This clone was detected only once. This chain connects TRBV6-6 to TRBJ2-7; D is perhaps TRBD2 (6 bases). Germline CDR1 is MNHNY and CDR2 is SVGAGI (reference sequence). The V end was cut by 7 bases, the J end by 2 bases, with 15 bases between. The CDR3 totals 14 residues. The CDR3 DNA reads as TGTGCCAGCAATCCCGGGGGATTACCCTACGAGCAGTACTTC. It specifies CASNPGGLPYEQYF.

V gene TRBV11-2 combines with J gene TRBJ2-5; no definite D call. The V gene lost 4 bases and the J gene lost 0 bases, with 9 bases spanning the gap. This CDR3 is 14 amino acids long. The germline gives CDR1 SGHAT, CDR2 FQNNGV. The CDR3 loop reads CASSYALYQETQYF. The CDR3 nucleotides read TGTGCCAGCAGCTACGCACTGTACCAAGAGACCCAGTACTTC.

CDR3 sequence reads: CASSFPRSYNEQFF. The CDR3, as DNA: TGTGCCAGCAGCTTTCCACGCTCCTACAATGAGCAGTTCTTC. The V and J genes are TRBV11-2 and TRBJ2-1; D gene unclear. Trimming pared 3 bases from V and 0 bases from J, leaving 6 bases between. The germline CDR1 and CDR2 sequences are SGHAT and FQNNGV. The length of the CDR3 is 14 residues. Supplemented by reference TRBV11-2 and TRBJ2-1, the full variable domain reads EAGVAQSPRYKIIEKRQSVAFWCNPISGHATLYWYQQILGQGPKLLIQFQNNGVVDDSQLPKDRFSAERLKGVDSTLKIQPAKLEDSAVYLCASSFPRSYNEQFFGPGTRLTVL.

The chain combines TRBV4-1 with TRBJ2-7; 7 bases are shared with TRBD1. The CDR3 loop spans 16 amino acids. The J segment lost 3 bases and the V segment lost 0 bases, leaving 8 bases of the junction unmatched. Germline V gene lookup returns CDR1 MGHRA and CDR2 YSYEKL. The chain's CDR3 is CASSQDGQVTIYEQYF. CDR3 nucleotide sequence: TGCGCCAGCAGCCAAGACGGACAGGTTACTATCTACGAGCAGTACTTC.

This sequence joins TRBV6-5 and TRBJ2-1; the match to TRBD2 covers 7 bases. Per germline, CDR1 MNHEY and CDR2 SVGAGI. V lost 6 bases, J lost 5 bases, and 7 bases stayed unmatched. This CDR3 is 14 amino acids long. CDR3 nucleotides: TGTGCCAGCAGGACTAGCAGAGTGAACAATGAGCAGTTCTTC. Its translation: CASRTSRVNNEQFF.

This clone came up once. CDR3 sequence: CASSYSQGYMNTEAFF. CDR3 sequence (DNA): TGTGCCAGCAGTTATTCACAGGGGTACATGAACACTGAAGCTTTCTTT. This chain connects TRBV6-5 to TRBJ1-1; 7 bases agree with TRBD1. The germline CDR1 and CDR2 sequences are MNHEY and SVGAGI. The CDR3 consists of 16 residues. V gave up 3 bases and J gave up 0 bases; unmatched junction bases: 7.

V gene TRBV28 combines with J gene TRBJ1-6; 9 bases map to TRBD1. Germline values: CDR1 MDHEN, CDR2 SYDVKM. This CDR3 contains 17 residues. V lost 4 bases, J lost 10 bases, and 14 bases stayed unmatched. The CDR3 bases are TGTGCCAGCAGTTCCCTCCCCCGGGACAGGGTAGGCTCACCCCTCCACTTT. This translates into CASSSLPRDRVGSPLHF. Full variable domain (remainder filled in from reference TRBV28 and TRBJ1-6): DVKVTQSSRYLVKRTGEKVFLECVQDMDHENMFWYRQDPGLGLRLIYFSYDVKMKEKGDIPEGYSVSREKKERFSLILESASTNQTSMYLCASSSLPRDRVGSPLHFGNGTRLTVT.

V usage is TRBV6-5 and J usage is TRBJ1-2; 7 bases match TRBD1. The CDR3 loop spans 16 amino acids. From germline, CDR1 is MNHEY and CDR2 SVGAGI. After removal of 2 bases from V and 5 bases from J, the junction contained 11 bases not matched to a gene. The CDR3 spells CASSYTSTGAIYGYTF. The DNA of the CDR3 is TGTGCCAGCAGTTACACTTCAACAGGGGCAATTTATGGCTACACCTTC.

The J gene is TRBJ1-5, the V gene TRBV6-6, with 7 bases that match TRBD1. Trimming took 6 bases from V and 2 from J; bases not matched to a gene: 10. Germline V gene data show CDR1 as MNHNY and CDR2 as SVGAGI (reference sequence). This CDR3 spans 16 amino acids. The CDR3 sequence: CASRRGQAYGNQPQHF. CDR3 coding DNA: TGTGCCAGCAGGAGGGGGCAGGCTTATGGCAATCAGCCCCAGCATTTT.

V gene TRBV6-5 combines with J gene TRBJ1-4, with 7 bases identical to TRBD1. Germline V lookup: CDR1 MNHEY, CDR2 SVGAGI. The ends lost 6 bases at V and 7 bases at J; junction bases unmatched: 11. This CDR3 is 15 amino acids long. The CDR3 sequence: CASSSDRADGEKLFF. In DNA, the CDR3 is TGTGCCAGCAGCTCTGACAGGGCGGACGGTGAAAAACTGTTTTTT.

The chain links TRBV5-3 to TRBJ2-7; D might be TRBD2 (6 bases). TRBV5-3 is sorted into the ORF group, with uncertain function. V lost 3 bases and J 3 bases, leaving 7 bases between the germline ends. CDR3 length: 12 amino acids. The chain's CDR3 is CARSWDCYEQYF. CDR3 bases: TGTGCCAGAAGCTGGGACTGCTACGAGCAGTACTTC.

The chain is built from TRBV27 and TRBJ2-2; 15 positions match TRBD2. J lost 4 bases, V lost 4 bases, and 19 bases had no gene match. Germline lookup yields CDR1 MNHEY and CDR2 SMNVEV (reference sequence). The CDR3 is 22 residues long. In DNA form, the CDR3 reads TGTGCCAGCAGTTACGCCGGGACTAGCGGGAGGTCCACGCCTGCAGTCACCGGGGAGCTGTTTTTT. Encoded protein: CASSYAGTSGRSTPAVTGELFF.

DNA of the CDR3: TGTGCCAGTAGTATCGCCCGACTAGCGGGAGGGCCTAGCTCCTACAATGAGCAGTTCTTC. This codes for CASSIARLAGGPSSYNEQFF. The chain has TRBV19 and TRBJ2-1, with 14 positions matching TRBD2. The germline V gene encodes CDR1 LNHDA and CDR2 SQIVND (reference sequence). The CDR3 is made up of 20 amino acids. The J segment lost 0 bases and the V segment lost 3 bases, leaving 10 bases of the junction unmatched.

The chain combines TRBV7-4 with TRBJ1-1, with a possible D match to TRBD1 (5 bases). This CDR3 region has 12 residues. V was clipped by 5 bases and J by 6 bases, with 10 bases between them. Per germline, CDR1 SGHVT and CDR2 SQSDAQ. CDR3 loop: CASSGGVSEAFF. The CDR3 DNA reads TGTGCCAGCAGCGGAGGGGTATCTGAAGCTTTCTTT.